The text below deals with one T cell receptor beta chain. The antigen is not known. This specimen belongs to a study of a mutant IDH1 vaccine in newly diagnosed glioma. Study-level information: Vaccine dosing followed radiotherapy by 4-6 weeks, or accompanied temozolomide cycles.

The repertoire was sequenced with immunoSEQ multiplex PCR; TCRdb's copy has only in-frame clones and lacks some. Seen here are 40,000 to 60,000 clones, around four fifths observed once, and the top ten hold less than 2%. Time point denoted: week 5, during vaccination. Each vaccine dose was 300 ug of mutant IDH1 20-mer peptide, with topical imiquimod. The sequence was obtained from a middle-aged woman with glioma. The sequences come from PBMCs, collected from a glioma patient whose treatment included an IDH1 peptide vaccine.

CDR3 sequence (DNA): TGTGCCAGCAGTTCAGGACGGTTCTACGAGCAGTACTTC. This translates into CASSSGRFYEQYF. This chain joins TRBV7-9 and TRBJ2-7; D remains ambiguous. In germline, CDR1 is SEHNR, CDR2 FQNEAQ (reference sequence). Trimming removed 6 bases from V and 3 bases from J, with 12 bases in between. The CDR3 is 13 amino acids. Drawing the rest from reference TRBV7-9 and TRBJ2-7, the complete variable domain is DTGVSQNPRHKITKRGQNVTFRCDPISEHNRLYWYRQTLGQGPEFLTYFQNEAQLEKSRLLSDRFSAERPKGSFSTLEIQRTEQGDSAMYLCASSSGRFYEQYFGPGTRLTVT.